The 32 T cell receptor beta chains reported below all come from one sample, sequenced in a study of T cells after yellow fever vaccination. MiXCR, applied by TCRdb to the 5' RACE reads, yields one record per CDR3 protein. This sample has hundreds of thousands of distinct CDR3 sequences, with 18% found just once. Sample: PBMCs, taken before the yellow fever booster vaccination. Receptors originate from a man younger than 35 who received the YFV17D yellow fever vaccine.

This clonotype has only a few counts. This chain connects TRBV20-1 to TRBJ2-3; the match to TRBD1 covers 7 bases. The CDR3 is 13 amino acids. V lost 5 bases and J lost 3; bases outside the gene matches: 5. CDR1 DFQATT and CDR2 SNEGSKA come from the germline V gene (reference sequence). CDR3 sequence: CSAPQGWTDTQYF. CDR3 DNA: TGCAGTGCTCCACAGGGGTGGACAGATACGCAGTATTTT.

The chain joins TRBV4-1 to TRBJ2-2, with 7 nucleotides matching TRBD1. With 4 bases clipped from V and 4 bases from J, the junction kept 12 bases outside the gene matches. The V gene's germline CDR1 is MGHRA and CDR2 YSYEKL. The CDR3 sequence is 17 residues long. The CDR3 DNA is TGCGCCAGCAGCCGACATCCCCCTGGGACAGTCACCGGGGAGCTGTTTTTT. Translated, it gives CASSRHPPGTVTGELFF.

The genes are TRBV10-3 and TRBJ2-2, with D maybe TRBD2 (6 bases). The V gene's germline CDR1 is ENHRY and CDR2 SYGVKD. The CDR3 length is 16 residues. V was pared by 2 bases and J by 1 base, with 11 bases between. CDR3 loop: CAISERGTENTGELFF. In DNA form, the CDR3 reads TGTGCCATCAGTGAGCGGGGGACCGAGAACACCGGGGAGCTGTTTTTT.

The gene calls are TRBV14 and TRBJ2-7; D possibly uses TRBD1 or TRBD2 (5 bases each). CDR3 size: 13 residues. The V end lost 8 bases, the J end lost 2 bases, and 13 bases lay between the germline ends. CDR1 is SGHDN and CDR2 is FVKESK in the germline V gene. In nucleotides, the CDR3 is TGTGCCAGCGAACCGGGACCCCCCTACGAGCAGTACTTC. As protein: CASEPGPPYEQYF.

Only a few counts were recorded for this clonotype. V is TRBV6-5 and J is TRBJ1-2; D remains ambiguous. The length of the CDR3 is 16 residues. CDR1 and CDR2 from the germline V gene are MNHEY and SVGAGI. Trimming took off 0 bases at V and 4 bases at J, with 15 bases between the two ends. CDR3 sequence: CASSYSPYSPIYGYTF. The CDR3 DNA is TGTGCCAGCAGTTACTCCCCTTATAGCCCGATCTATGGCTACACCTTC.

The sample holds a few counts of this clonotype. The chain combines TRBV5-1 with TRBJ2-7; the match to TRBD1 covers 8 bases. V was pared by 0 bases and J by 1 base, with 6 bases of the junction left unmatched. Germline V gene data show CDR1 as SGHRS and CDR2 as YFSETQ. This CDR3 contains 16 residues. CDR3 sequence: CASSLGPDRASYEQYF. CDR3 in DNA: TGCGCCAGCAGCTTGGGACCGGACAGGGCATCCTACGAGCAGTACTTC.

This rearrangement joins TRBV20-1 to TRBJ2-3, with TRBD1 identical over 11 bases. The ends lost 3 bases at V and 3 bases at J; junction bases unmatched: 2. This CDR3 is built from 14 residues. The germline V gene encodes CDR1 DFQATT and CDR2 SNEGSKA (reference sequence). CDR3 nucleotides: TGCAGTGCTAGGGGGGACAGGGGGACAGATACGCAGTATTTT. Its protein product is CSARGDRGTDTQYF.

The sample holds many counts of this clonotype. The chain recombines TRBV7-3 with TRBJ1-1; 9 nucleotides agree with TRBD1. The germline V gene has CDR1 SGHTA and CDR2 FQGTGA. V lost 4 bases to trimming and J lost 11 bases; unmatched junction nucleotides: 8. There are 13 residues in the CDR3. Written as DNA, the CDR3 is TGTGCCAGCAGCTCAATACAGGGGGCCGGGGCTTTCTTT. Translated: CASSSIQGAGAFF.

The chain recombines TRBV20-1 with TRBJ2-7; the D gene is possibly TRBD1 (5 bases). Germline CDR1 reads DFQATT; CDR2 reads SNEGSKA (reference sequence). V shed 2 bases and J shed 0 bases, with 8 bases lying between them. This CDR3 is 13 amino acids long. The CDR3 DNA follows: TGCAGTGCTAGACAGGGTGCCTCCTACGAGCAGTACTTC. Translating it yields CSARQGASYEQYF.

The chain combines TRBV4-3 with TRBJ1-6; D ambiguous. CDR3 length equals 14 residues. Trimming shortened V by 1 base and J by 7 bases, and 8 bases separated the two germline ends. From germline, CDR1 is LGHNA and CDR2 YSLEER. This CDR3 is CASSQAPDNSPLHF. CDR3 nucleotides: TGCGCCAGCAGCCAAGCACCTGACAATTCACCCCTCCACTTT.

The chain links TRBV15 to TRBJ1-1; tentatively, D is TRBD1 (6 bases). Trimming cost V 3 bases and J 10 bases, with 21 bases left between them. The germline V gene has CDR1 LNHNV and CDR2 YYDKDF (reference sequence). This CDR3 is 15 amino acids long. The CDR3 DNA sequence: TGTGCCACCAGCAGGGATCAGCCGGGACATGGCACAGCTTTCTTT. Translating gives CATSRDQPGHGTAFF. Combining the CDR3 with reference TRBV15 and TRBJ1-1 gives the whole variable domain DAMVIQNPRYQVTQFGKPVTLSCSQTLNHNVMYWYQQKSSQAPKLLFHYYDKDFNNEADTPDNFQSRRPNTSFCFLDIRSPGLGDTAMYLCATSRDQPGHGTAFFGQGTRLTVV.

This chain uses TRBV29-1 with TRBJ2-5; the D is unclear. The CDR3 runs to 13 residues. The V gene's germline CDR1 is SQVTM and CDR2 ANQGSEA. Trimming took 4 bases from V and 2 from J, leaving 11 bases between them. The CDR3, as DNA: TGCAGCGTTGTGGTCGGGCCACAAGAGACCCAGTACTTC. Translating it yields CSVVVGPQETQYF. The full variable domain, its missing parts supplied by reference TRBV29-1 and TRBJ2-5, is SAVISQKPSRDICQRGTSLTIQCQVDSQVTMMFWYRQQPGQSLTLIATANQGSEATYESGFVIDKFPISRPNLTFSTLTVSNMSPEDSSIYLCSVVVGPQETQYFGPGTRLLVL.

The sample holds a few counts of this clonotype. The CDR3 protein is CSVGYWRGSTDTQYF. In nucleotides, the CDR3 is TGCAGCGTTGGATATTGGCGGGGGAGCACAGATACGCAGTATTTT. V gene TRBV29-1 combines with J gene TRBJ2-3; 7 positions agree with TRBD2. CDR3 size: 15 residues. CDR1 and CDR2 (germline): SQVTM, ANQGSEA. V gave up 4 bases and J gave up 0 bases; unmatched junction bases: 7.

This sequence joins TRBV20-1 and TRBJ1-2; 9 bases fit TRBD1. Germline V gene sequence: CDR1 DFQATT, CDR2 SNEGSKA (reference sequence). After removal of 6 bases from V and 3 bases from J, the junction contained 11 bases not matched to a gene. This CDR3 spans 15 amino acids. The CDR3 is CSALGVDRGDYGYTF. CDR3 DNA: TGCAGTGCCCTGGGGGTCGACAGGGGGGACTATGGCTACACCTTC.

The chain has TRBV5-1 and TRBJ2-7, with TRBD1 matching 7 bases. The CDR3 totals 13 residues. CDR1 and CDR2 (germline): SGHRS, YFSETQ. The J segment lost 2 bases and the V segment lost 3 bases, leaving 2 bases of the junction unmatched. The CDR3 region has the DNA TGCGCCAGCAGCTGGGGACAGCCCTACGAGCAGTACGTC. Its protein product is CASSWGQPYEQYV.

This clonotype showed up many times. The V and J genes are TRBV6-1 and TRBJ2-2; possible D gene TRBD2, 6 bases. Germline CDR1 and CDR2: MNHNS and SASEGT. The CDR3 totals 15 residues. V lost 6 bases and J 10 bases, leaving 21 bases between the germline ends. CDR3 nucleotide sequence: TGTGCCAGCAGAGGCAGGGACTCAGCGTTGGAGGAGCTGTTTTTT. This encodes CASRGRDSALEELFF.

The rearrangement links TRBV12-3 or TRBV12-4 to TRBJ1-2; D is possibly TRBD1 (6 bases). CDR3 length equals 11 residues. Trimming took off 6 bases at V and 6 bases at J, with 8 bases between the two ends. CDR3 sequence: CASRQGHGYTF. CDR3 coding DNA: TGTGCCAGCAGACAGGGTCATGGCTACACCTTC.

V gene TRBV7-2 combines with J gene TRBJ2-6; maybe TRBD2 (6 bases). This CDR3 comprises 15 residues. V lost 5 bases and J lost 4, with 12 bases in between. The germline V gene encodes CDR1 SGHTA and CDR2 FQGNSA. The CDR3 DNA sequence: TGTGCCAGCAGCGATACTAGCTCCGGGGCCAACGTCCTGACTTTC. Protein sequence: CASSDTSSGANVLTF.

The chain links TRBV20-1 to TRBJ2-3; a possible D gene is TRBD1 (7 bases). V dropped 2 bases and J dropped 10 bases, with 16 bases sitting between them. CDR3 size: 13 residues. Germline lookup yields CDR1 DFQATT and CDR2 SNEGSKA (reference sequence). Here the CDR3 reads CSARPGGPEAQYF. The DNA of the CDR3 is TGCAGTGCTAGACCAGGGGGGCCAGAGGCGCAGTATTTT.

This clonotype was observed a few times. V is TRBV10-3 and J is TRBJ2-5, with unresolved D. V was pared by 8 bases and J by 2 bases, with 12 bases between. CDR3 length: 13 amino acids. The V gene's germline CDR1 is ENHRY and CDR2 SYGVKD. The CDR3 region is CAISMTRQETQYF. The DNA for the CDR3 is TGTGCCATCTCCATGACCCGTCAAGAGACCCAGTACTTC.

This chain connects TRBV5-1 to TRBJ2-3, with 7 bases lining up with TRBD2. Germline CDR1 reads SGHRS; CDR2 reads YFSETQ. The CDR3 is made up of 18 amino acids. The V gene end was trimmed by 0 bases and the J gene end by 2 bases; junction bases not matched to a gene: 12. DNA of the CDR3: TGCGCCAGCAGCTTGGGTTGGGCGGCTAGCGGCCACACAGATACGCAGTATTTT. Protein: CASSLGWAASGHTDTQYF.

This clonotype has only one observation. This chain uses TRBV4-1 with TRBJ2-1; 8 bases agree with TRBD1. V was clipped by 4 bases and J by 11 bases; unmatched bases: 10. CDR3 length: 14 residues. Germline V gene data show CDR1 as MGHRA and CDR2 as YSYEKL. This CDR3 reads CASSPTTGVGQQFF. Written as DNA, the CDR3 is TGCGCCAGCAGCCCAACGACAGGGGTTGGTCAGCAGTTCTTC.

This clonotype was counted between two and nine times. V is TRBV4-1 and J is TRBJ2-1, with D perhaps TRBD2 (7 bases). V lost 4 bases, J lost 8 bases, and 21 bases lay in between. CDR3 length: 16 amino acids. The V gene's germline CDR1 is MGHRA and CDR2 YSYEKL. For the CDR3, the DNA is TGCGCCAGCAGCCGCGAGGGGGGGGCTACAGTCCATGAGCAGTTCTTC. Translated: CASSREGGATVHEQFF.

This clonotype was found a few times. This chain joins TRBV7-8 and TRBJ2-1; D is unresolved. Per germline, CDR1 SGHVS and CDR2 FQNEAQ. The ends were cut back, 3 bases at V and 9 bases at J, with 18 bases in the middle. The CDR3 spans 15 residues. In DNA form, the CDR3 reads TGTGCCAGCAGCTTGACCCCGGGTTCCCTTCTTGAGCAGTTCTTC. Translating gives CASSLTPGSLLEQFF.

The rearrangement uses TRBV7-6 and TRBJ2-2; unclear D gene. Germline CDR1 SGHVS, CDR2 FNYEAQ. This CDR3 is built from 12 residues. The V end was cut by 8 bases, the J end by 5 bases, with 9 bases between. The CDR3 spells CASETLTGELFF. The CDR3 nucleotides read TGTGCCAGCGAAACTCTGACCGGGGAGCTGTTTTTT.

The gene calls are TRBV12-3 or TRBV12-4 and TRBJ2-5; the D call may be TRBD1 or TRBD2 (5 bases each). The CDR3 is made up of 18 amino acids. Trimming removed 0 bases from V and 4 bases from J, with 21 bases in between. In DNA, the CDR3 is TGTGCCAGCAGTTTAGCGTTTGGGGGACCAGTGGGGAGAGAGACCCAGTACTTC. Protein sequence: CASSLAFGGPVGRETQYF.

The rearrangement joins TRBV6-2 or TRBV6-3 to TRBJ1-5; weak D call: TRBD1 (5 bases). Trimming took off 6 bases at V and 4 bases at J, with 10 bases between the two ends. This CDR3 contains 13 residues. Germline CDR1 reads MNHEY; CDR2 reads SVGEGT. Here the CDR3 DNA reads TGTGCCAGCAGAAACGGGGGAAATCAGCCCCAGCATTTT. It codes for CASRNGGNQPQHF.

The chain employs TRBV7-2 and TRBJ2-5, with D possibly being TRBD1 (6 bases). Germline CDR1 reads SGHTA; CDR2 reads FQGNSA. CDR3 length equals 13 residues. Trimming stripped 4 bases from V and 6 bases from J, with 12 bases between. CDR3 residues: CASSSTGWKTQYF. CDR3 DNA: TGTGCCAGCAGCTCCACAGGGTGGAAGACCCAGTACTTC.

The J gene is TRBJ2-3, the V gene TRBV6-5, with D unclear. The germline CDR1 and CDR2 sequences are MNHEY and SVGAGI. The CDR3 consists of 10 residues. V lost 5 bases and J 10 bases, leaving 7 bases between the germline ends. In DNA, the CDR3 is TGTGCCAGCAGTCCAGGCCCGCAGTATTTT. Translated: CASSPGPQYF.

There are a few counts of this clonotype. The rearrangement joins TRBV2 to TRBJ1-6; TRBD1 matches at 10 bases. From germline, CDR1 is SNHLY and CDR2 FYNNEI. The CDR3 is made up of 14 amino acids. Losses at the gene ends were 6 bases for V and 9 bases for J; bases not matched to a gene: 5. The CDR3 DNA reads as TGTGCCAGCAGACGGGACAGGGGAGGTTCACCCCTCCACTTT. Its protein is CASRRDRGGSPLHF.

This clonotype came up a few times. The rearrangement uses TRBV19 and TRBJ1-5; D ambiguous. V lost 5 bases and J lost 9, with 17 bases in between. The CDR3 is 14 residues long. From germline, CDR1 is LNHDA and CDR2 SQIVND (reference sequence). The CDR3 sequence is CASSPNDRSGPQHF. CDR3 bases: TGTGCCAGTAGTCCGAATGACCGGTCGGGGCCCCAGCATTTT.

In its sample, this clonotype was seen many times. The chain joins TRBV20-1 to TRBJ2-7; 8 bases fit TRBD2. The CDR3 extends over 14 amino acids. The germline gives CDR1 DFQATT, CDR2 SNEGSKA (reference sequence). Trimming removed 3 bases from V and 5 bases from J; junction bases left unmatched: 9. The CDR3 reads CSARSGGEDHEQYF. As DNA, the CDR3 is TGCAGTGCTAGGTCCGGGGGGGAGGATCACGAGCAGTACTTC.